The clone carrying this TCR beta chain has at least ten counts. This entry belongs to a study of CD8 T cells in ankylosing spondylitis. A quantitative 5'-RACE method, one with molecular barcodes, was used to make TCR beta libraries. TCRdb re-called the 5' RACE reads with MiXCR, one entry per CDR3 protein. The sample carries hundreds of thousands of distinct CDR3 sequences, 7% to 10% recorded once. The CDR3 extends over 15 amino acids. Looked up from germline, CDR1 is SGHRS and CDR2 is YFSETQ. Trimming removed 0 bases from V and 5 bases from J; junction bases left unmatched: 7. This TCR derives from a female donor with ankylosing spondylitis or in good health (not recorded which). The rearrangement joins TRBV5-1 to TRBJ2-5; 7 bases align to TRBD1. Sequenced input: blood, either unsorted or a sorted T cell fraction (not recorded which). CDR3 protein: CASSLELGQEETQYF. The CDR3 DNA reads as TGCGCCAGCAGCTTGGAATTAGGACAGGAGGAGACCCAGTACTTC.